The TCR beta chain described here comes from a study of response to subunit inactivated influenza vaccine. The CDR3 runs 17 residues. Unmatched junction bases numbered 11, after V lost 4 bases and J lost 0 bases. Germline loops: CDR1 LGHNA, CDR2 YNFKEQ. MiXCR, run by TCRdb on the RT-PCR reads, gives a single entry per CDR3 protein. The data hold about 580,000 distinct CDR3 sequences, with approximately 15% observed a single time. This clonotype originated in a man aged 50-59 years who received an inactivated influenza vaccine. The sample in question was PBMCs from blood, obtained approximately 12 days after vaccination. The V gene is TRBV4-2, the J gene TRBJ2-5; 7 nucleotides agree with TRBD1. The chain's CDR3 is CASSRRGGDRYQETQYF. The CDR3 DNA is TGTGCCAGCAGCCGAAGAGGGGGCGACAGGTACCAAGAGACCCAGTACTTC.